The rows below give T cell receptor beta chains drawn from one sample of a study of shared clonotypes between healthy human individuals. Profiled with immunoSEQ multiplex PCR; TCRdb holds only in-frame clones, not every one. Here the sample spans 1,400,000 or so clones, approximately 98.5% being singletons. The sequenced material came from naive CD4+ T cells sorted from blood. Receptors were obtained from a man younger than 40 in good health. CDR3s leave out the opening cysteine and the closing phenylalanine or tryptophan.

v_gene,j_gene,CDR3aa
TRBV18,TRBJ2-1,ASSPVRGSSYNEQF
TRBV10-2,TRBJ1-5,ASSRAGGEEQPQH
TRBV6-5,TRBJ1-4,ASSYNEKLF
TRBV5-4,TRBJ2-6,ASSFRDNSGANVLT
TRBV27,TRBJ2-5,ASSSLAGVVGETQY
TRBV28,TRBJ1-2,ASSSGTERYGYT
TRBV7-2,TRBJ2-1,ASSLLAESSYNEQF
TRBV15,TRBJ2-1,ATSRVNRDGVFNEQF
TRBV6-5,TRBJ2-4,ASSYAGGRDIQY
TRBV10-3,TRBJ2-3,AISAGTSGSADTQY
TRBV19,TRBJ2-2,ASSTYRMNTGELF
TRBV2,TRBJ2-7,ASSGGFEQY
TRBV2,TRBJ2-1,ASSGASGMGNEQF
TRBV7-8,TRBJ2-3,ASNDNTDTQY
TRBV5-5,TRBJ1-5,ASSLHAESNQPQH
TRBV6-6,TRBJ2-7,ASSSTGASYEQY
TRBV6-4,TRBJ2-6,ASSNIEGRWANVLT